The T cell receptor beta chain under discussion was sequenced for a study of T-cell reconstitution after alpha-beta-depleted transplantation in children (dated by TCRdb to 2016 to 2018). Study-level background: The study quantitatively tracked T-cell immune reconstitution after TCRalphabeta/CD19-depleted allogeneic hematopoietic cell transplantation in children using TCR repertoire profiling. Points the paper makes about the study in general: The apparently early recovery of alphabetaT-cell counts about two months after transplant reportedly depended on only several hundred rapidly expanded clones that came from non-depleted graft cells. Over subsequent months, a decline in hyperexpanded clone frequencies was noted, and after one year, T-cell counts and TCRbeta diversity were mostly ascribed to newly produced T cells. In some patients, the high TCRbeta diversity seen at day 60 was put down to recipient T cells and intrathymic progenitors that had survived conditioning.

This clonotype was seen repeatedly, ten times or more. This receptor's antigen is unknown. No base quality information exists; no much larger clone differs at one position. The treatment or condition label corresponds to: allogeneic hematopoietic cell transplantation with graft depleted of TCRalphabeta T cells and CD19 B cells. Transplant recipients were children who received TCRalphabeta/CD19-depleted allogeneic hematopoietic cell grafts. Libraries were constructed by PCR. Sequencing used an Illumina HiSeq 2500. TCR libraries were prepared with molecular barcoding, using unique molecular identifiers to normalize TCRbeta repertoire quantification. Using fastp trimming at Q25 and MiXCR clonotype assembly, TCRdb reanalyzed the public sequencing data and kept in-frame beta chains. Records with the same CDR3 protein are collapsed into one entry carrying the most frequent genes and DNA. This sample comprises 300,000 or so distinct CDR3 sequences, around 25% of them detected only once. 9.5% to 13% of the sample is in the top ten clones.

This clonotype was sampled from a male patient younger than 18 who had a stem cell transplant for acute lymphoblastic leukemia, so the T cells may come from the graft donor. The sample here was PBMCs, mostly from graft donor cells, taken 180 days after TCRalphabeta/CD19-depleted stem cell transplant.

The CDR3 sequence is CSVGWDFQNIQYF. The DNA is TGCAGCGTTGGGTGGGATTTTCAAAACATTCAGTACTTC. Recombination connected TRBV29-1 to TRBJ2-4, with the identity of the D gene unclear. CDR1 is given as SQVTM and CDR2 as ANQGSEA, both from the germline V gene. Between the V and J ends, shortened by 4 bases and 5 bases respectively, the junction contains 12 bases. The CDR3 goes from the cysteine to the phenylalanine over 13 residues. The DNA shown is the 39-base CDR3, in frame from base 1.